Following are 11 T cell receptor beta chains from one sample sequenced in a study of cytomegalovirus exposure and HLA in healthy donors. The primer mix had 60 Vbeta and 13 Jbeta primers. Some clones are missing from TCRdb's copy, which holds only in-frame ones; the method was immunoSEQ multiplex PCR. The profile covers about 160,000 clones, with roughly 90% appearing a single time and around 1.8% taken by the ten largest. Specimen: PBMCs. These receptors all stem from a woman younger than 35 in good health and CMV-seronegative.

The V and J genes are TRBV28 and TRBJ1-6; D may be TRBD1 (6 bases). The germline V gene encodes CDR1 MDHEN and CDR2 SYDVKM. Trimming stripped 4 bases from V and 4 bases from J, with 14 bases between. This CDR3 has 16 residues. As DNA, the CDR3 is TGTGCCAGCAGTTCCCCCGGACAGCCTTATAATTCACCCCTCCACTTT. Translated, it gives CASSSPGQPYNSPLHF.

This clone was detected only once. The J gene is TRBJ1-2, the V gene TRBV7-9, with D possibly TRBD1 on 6 matching bases. The CDR3 length is 15 residues. Germline V CDR1 and CDR2: SEHNR, FQNEAQ (reference sequence). V was trimmed by 1 base and J by 4 bases, leaving 13 bases between them. CDR3 nucleotides: TGTGCCAGCAGCTTAGTCGGGCAGGGGAGCTATGGCTACACCTTC. As protein: CASSLVGQGSYGYTF.

The rearrangement uses TRBV6-5 and TRBJ2-5; TRBD1 matches at 12 bases. The V and J ends lost 8 bases and 5 bases, in that order; junction bases with no gene match: 9. Per the germline V gene, CDR1 is MNHEY and CDR2 is SVGAGI. This CDR3 contains 15 residues. CDR3: CASSSGQGAGETQYF. In DNA form, the CDR3 reads TGTGCCAGCTCCTCGGGACAGGGGGCGGGGGAGACCCAGTACTTC.

The J gene is TRBJ2-1, the V gene TRBV27, with 8 bases that match TRBD2. From germline, CDR1 is MNHEY and CDR2 SMNVEV (reference sequence). With V trimmed by 5 bases and J by 6 bases, 6 bases remained unmatched. The CDR3 totals 14 residues. CDR3 protein: CASSPWTSPNEQFF. In DNA, the CDR3 is TGTGCCAGCAGTCCCTGGACTAGCCCCAATGAGCAGTTCTTC.

As DNA, the CDR3 is TGCGCCAGCAGCTTGGGGACCCTAGCGGACGTCTCCGTCGAGACCCAGTACTTC. Its protein is CASSLGTLADVSVETQYF. The chain joins TRBV5-1 to TRBJ2-5; 7 bases fit TRBD2. Per germline, CDR1 SGHRS and CDR2 YFSETQ. There are 18 residues in the CDR3. Trimming at V came to 0 bases and at J to 5 bases, leaving 16 bases not matched to a gene.

The chain employs TRBV2 and TRBJ2-1; 8 bases line up with TRBD2. J gave up 4 bases and V 8 bases, and 7 bases lay outside the gene matches. This CDR3 has 14 amino acids. Per germline, CDR1 SNHLY and CDR2 FYNNEI. The CDR3 loop is CASSASSGYNEQFF. DNA of the CDR3: TGTGCCAGCTCTGCATCTAGCGGGTACAATGAGCAGTTCTTC.

The rearrangement links TRBV5-4 to TRBJ2-1; TRBD1 agrees at 10 bases. The CDR3 totals 15 residues. V trimming: 0 bases; J trimming: 9 bases; junction bases outside the gene matches: 6. CDR1 SGHNT and CDR2 YYREEE come from the germline V gene (reference sequence). The CDR3 here is CASSLGQGALTEQFF. The CDR3 DNA reads TGTGCCAGCAGCTTGGGACAGGGGGCGCTGACTGAGCAGTTCTTC.

The rearrangement joins TRBV7-9 to TRBJ2-3, with 7 bases lining up with TRBD2. CDR1 is SEHNR and CDR2 is FQNEAQ in the germline V gene (reference sequence). The CDR3 totals 19 residues. V trimming: 5 bases; J trimming: 4 bases; junction bases outside the gene matches: 21. This CDR3 reads CASSPVDPSGRERADTQYF. The CDR3 DNA reads as TGTGCCAGCAGCCCCGTCGACCCGTCGGGGCGGGAGAGGGCAGATACGCAGTATTTT.

This chain's CDR3 is CASSLQSDTQYF. The DNA for the CDR3 is TGTGCCAGCAGCTTACAATCCGATACGCAGTATTTT. This chain links TRBV7-6 with TRBJ2-3; D unresolved. This CDR3 is built from 12 residues. The germline V gene has CDR1 SGHVS and CDR2 FNYEAQ. Trimming removed 2 bases from V and 6 bases from J, with 6 bases in between.

V gene TRBV2 combines with J gene TRBJ2-1, with D possibly matching TRBD2 (6 bases). The CDR3 loop spans 14 amino acids. The V end lost 6 bases, the J end lost 2 bases, and 11 bases lay between the germline ends. Germline V lookup: CDR1 SNHLY, CDR2 FYNNEI. The CDR3 reads CASSGSGTYNEQFF. CDR3 in DNA: TGTGCCAGCAGCGGTAGCGGCACCTACAATGAGCAGTTCTTC.

The chain couples TRBV2 to TRBJ1-4; 8 bases map to TRBD1. V lost 7 bases, J lost 8 bases, and 12 bases stayed unmatched. CDR1 SNHLY and CDR2 FYNNEI come from the germline V gene. The CDR3 covers 15 residues. The CDR3: CASTLDREGREKLFF. CDR3 bases: TGTGCCAGCACCTTGGACAGGGAAGGGAGAGAAAAACTGTTTTTT.